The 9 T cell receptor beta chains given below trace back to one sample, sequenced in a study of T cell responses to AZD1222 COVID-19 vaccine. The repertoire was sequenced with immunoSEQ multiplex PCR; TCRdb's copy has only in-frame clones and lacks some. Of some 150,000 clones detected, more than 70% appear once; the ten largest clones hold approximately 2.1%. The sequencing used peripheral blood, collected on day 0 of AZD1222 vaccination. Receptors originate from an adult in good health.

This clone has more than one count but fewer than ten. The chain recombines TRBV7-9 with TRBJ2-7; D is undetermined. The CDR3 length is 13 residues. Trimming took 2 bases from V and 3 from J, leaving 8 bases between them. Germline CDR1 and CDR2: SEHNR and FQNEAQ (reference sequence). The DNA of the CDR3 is TGTGCCAGCAGCTTAAGTTTCAGCTACGAGCAGTACTTC. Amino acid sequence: CASSLSFSYEQYF. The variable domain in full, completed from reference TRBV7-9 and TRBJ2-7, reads DTGVSQNPRHKITKRGQNVTFRCDPISEHNRLYWYRQTLGQGPEFLTYFQNEAQLEKSRLLSDRFSAERPKGSFSTLEIQRTEQGDSAMYLCASSLSFSYEQYFGPGTRLTVT.

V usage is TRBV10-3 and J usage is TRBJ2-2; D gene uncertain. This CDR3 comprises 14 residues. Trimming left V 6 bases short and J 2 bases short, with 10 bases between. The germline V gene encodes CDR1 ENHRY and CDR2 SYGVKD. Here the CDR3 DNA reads TGTGCCATCAGCCCCGACGGAAACACCGGGGAGCTGTTTTTT. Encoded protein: CAISPDGNTGELFF.

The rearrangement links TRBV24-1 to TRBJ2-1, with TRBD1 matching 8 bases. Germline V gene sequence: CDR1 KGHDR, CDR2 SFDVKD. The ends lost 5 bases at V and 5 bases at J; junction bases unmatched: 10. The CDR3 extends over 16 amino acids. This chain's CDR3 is CATSVPQGARDNEQFF. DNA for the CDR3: TGTGCCACCAGTGTACCTCAGGGGGCGAGAGACAATGAGCAGTTCTTC.

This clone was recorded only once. CDR3 residues: CSTATNEKLFF. The CDR3, as DNA: TGCAGTACAGCAACTAATGAAAAACTGTTTTTT. The chain has TRBV20-1 and TRBJ1-4; D is unresolved. Trimming left V 8 bases short and J 0 bases short, with 4 bases between. CDR1 DFQATT and CDR2 SNEGSKA come from the germline V gene (reference sequence). This CDR3 comprises 11 residues.

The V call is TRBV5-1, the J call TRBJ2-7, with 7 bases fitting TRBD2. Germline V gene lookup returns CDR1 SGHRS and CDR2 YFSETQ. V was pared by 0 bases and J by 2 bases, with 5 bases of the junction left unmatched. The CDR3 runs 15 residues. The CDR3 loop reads CASSLGGGSAYEQYF. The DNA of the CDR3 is TGCGCCAGCAGCTTGGGTGGCGGGAGCGCCTACGAGCAGTACTTC.

The CDR3, as DNA: TGTGCCAGCAGCTTTAGCGGGATCAAGCCCTACGAGCAGTACTTC. It yields the protein CASSFSGIKPYEQYF. The genes are TRBV6-2 or TRBV6-3 and TRBJ2-7; 8 bases align to TRBD2. The CDR3 totals 15 residues. Germline CDR1 and CDR2: MNHEY and SVGEGT. The V gene end was trimmed by 6 bases and the J gene end by 2 bases; junction bases not matched to a gene: 9.

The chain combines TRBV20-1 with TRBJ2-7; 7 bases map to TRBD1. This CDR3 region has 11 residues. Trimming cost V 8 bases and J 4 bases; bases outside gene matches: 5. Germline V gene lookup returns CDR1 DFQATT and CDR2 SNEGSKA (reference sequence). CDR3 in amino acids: CSQQGRYEQYF. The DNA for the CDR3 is TGCAGTCAACAGGGGCGATACGAGCAGTACTTC.

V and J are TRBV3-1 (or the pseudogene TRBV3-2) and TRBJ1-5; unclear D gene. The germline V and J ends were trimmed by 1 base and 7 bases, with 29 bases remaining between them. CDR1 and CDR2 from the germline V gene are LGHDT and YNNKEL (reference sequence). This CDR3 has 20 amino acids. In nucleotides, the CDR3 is TGTGCCAGCAGCCAAGTCGAAGGCCCCATCATTAAGGCCCGGCGGCAGCCCCAGCATTTT. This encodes CASSQVEGPIIKARRQPQHF.

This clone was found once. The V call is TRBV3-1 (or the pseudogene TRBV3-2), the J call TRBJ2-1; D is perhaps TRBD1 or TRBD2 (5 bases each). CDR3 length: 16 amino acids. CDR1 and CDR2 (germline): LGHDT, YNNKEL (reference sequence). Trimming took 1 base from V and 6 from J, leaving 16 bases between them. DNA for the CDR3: TGTGCCAGCAGCCAAGGGCTGGGGCGGGTAATCAATGAGCAGTTCTTC. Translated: CASSQGLGRVINEQFF.